This T cell receptor beta chain was captured in a study of cytomegalovirus exposure and HLA in healthy donors. Study outcomes and limitations: Prediction of most subjects' HLA-A and HLA-B alleles by TCR beta sequences was reportedly accurate. A prior analysis recorded that most TCR beta V segments were productive about 90% or about 30% of the time.

The V gene's germline CDR1 is SGHNT and CDR2 YYREEE (reference sequence). V shed 4 bases, J shed 2 bases, and the junction held 2 bases outside the gene matches. The CDR3 contains 13 residues. About this clone: Antigen unknown.

Primers included in the PCR were 60 Vbeta and 13 Jbeta primers. Under the authors' procedure: In a later analysis, some 80 million unique TCR beta chains included roughly 11 million shared by two or more donors. The method was immunoSEQ multiplex PCR; TCRdb's version includes in-frame clones alone and lacks a portion of them. V and J calls and clone size are copied from that table; D and trimming were computed from the DNA. This table lists roughly 41,000 clones. The sequenced sample was PBMCs. V is TRBV5-4 and J is TRBJ1-2, with 7 bases aligning to TRBD1. This clonotype was sampled from a woman in her thirties or forties in good health and CMV-seronegative. CDR3 DNA sequence: TGTGCCAGCAGCCCGGACAGGAACTATGGCTACACCTTC. It is translated as CASSPDRNYGYTF.